This T cell receptor (beta chain) derives from a study of blood T cell repertoires in COVID-19. Across the study: The United States, Italy and Spain supplied acute and convalescent COVID-19 samples. Sources were T cells, B-cell-depleted T cells, or PBMCs; the material itself was cDNA or gDNA.

In Seattle, patients joined the study during active infection and were tracked longitudinally. Trimming cost V 6 bases and J 7 bases, with 13 bases left between them. Looked up from germline, CDR1 is WNHNN and CDR2 is SYGVQD (reference sequence). This CDR3 contains 14 residues. Study processing details: Reference gene primer amplification yielded estimated nucleated cell counts. Method: immunoSEQ multiplex PCR; TCRdb's copy keeps in-frame clones and lacks some. Clone size and V and J calls were adopted from that table, with D and trimming inferred from the DNA. The sample lists some 200,000 clones; less than 95% were seen once.

The chain is built from TRBV10-1 and TRBJ1-6, with D possibly being TRBD1 (6 bases). Sequencing input: peripheral blood. The TCR sequence derives from a man in his thirties or forties with COVID-19, enrolled during active disease. The CDR3, as DNA: TGCGCCAGCAGCCAGGGGATAGGGAATTCACCCCTCCACTTT. It translates to CASSQGIGNSPLHF.